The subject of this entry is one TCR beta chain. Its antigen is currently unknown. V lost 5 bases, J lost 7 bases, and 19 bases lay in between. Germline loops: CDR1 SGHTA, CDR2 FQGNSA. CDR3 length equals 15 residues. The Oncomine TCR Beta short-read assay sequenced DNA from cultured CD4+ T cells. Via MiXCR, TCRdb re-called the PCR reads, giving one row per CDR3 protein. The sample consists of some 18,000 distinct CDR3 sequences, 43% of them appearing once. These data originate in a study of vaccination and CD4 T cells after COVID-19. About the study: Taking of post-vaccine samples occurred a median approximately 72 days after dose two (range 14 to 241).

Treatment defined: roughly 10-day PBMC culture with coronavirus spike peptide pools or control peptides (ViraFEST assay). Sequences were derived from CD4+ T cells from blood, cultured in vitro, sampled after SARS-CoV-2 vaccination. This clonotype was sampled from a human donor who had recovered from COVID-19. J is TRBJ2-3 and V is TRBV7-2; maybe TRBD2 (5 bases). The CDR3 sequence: CASSPQSRDGNTQYF. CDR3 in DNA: TGTGCCAGCAGCCCCCAATCACGAGACGGGAATACGCAGTATTTT.